This T cell receptor (beta chain) is from a study of blood T cell repertoires in COVID-19. Clones were sequenced by immunoSEQ multiplex PCR, and TCRdb holds only the in-frame ones, with some missing. The sample includes 160,000 or so clones, roughly nine tenths of them seen just once. Germline V gene lookup returns CDR1 SGHKS and CDR2 YYEKEE (reference sequence). V gave up 0 bases and J gave up 9 bases, with 25 bases separating them. The CDR3 totals 19 residues. The sequence was collected from a human donor with acute COVID-19. The donor label of this sample is uncertain. The chain combines TRBV5-5 with TRBJ1-6; D uncertain. Sequenced: PBMCs or T cells enriched from blood (not recorded which). This chain's CDR3 is CASSLDRLARIGKVSPLHF. CDR3 in DNA: TGTGCCAGCAGCTTGGATCGTCTTGCGCGGATTGGAAAAGTTTCACCCCTCCACTTT.